The source of this T cell receptor beta chain is a study of type 1 regulatory T cells. TCRdb passed the reads through MiXCR, listing each CDR3 protein once. The data hold 60,000 to 70,000 distinct CDR3 sequences, with roughly three fifths observed a single time. Only a few counts were recorded for this clonotype. Its antigen is unknown. Unmatched junction bases numbered 10, after V lost 5 bases and J lost 3 bases. The germline CDR1 and CDR2 sequences are LNHDA and SQIVND (reference sequence). CDR3 length: 15 residues. The sequencing sample was made of cultured T cells, either the whole culture or a sorted T cell fraction (not recorded which). Noted subset: Tr1-enriched cell product generated in vitro against host alloantigens. This clonotype originated in a human donor in good health. V and J are TRBV19 and TRBJ2-7, with 7 bases identical to TRBD1. The CDR3 sequence is CASSETGEGVYEQYF. The CDR3 DNA is TGTGCCAGTAGTGAAACAGGGGAAGGCGTCTACGAGCAGTACTTC.